These T cell receptor beta chains were read from a single sample in a study of T cell changes during pregnancy in multiple sclerosis. TCRdb's copy holds only in-frame clones and misses some; the assay was immunoSEQ multiplex PCR. Among some 46,000 clones listed, around 93% were seen once. The sample was peripheral blood, taken in the third trimester of pregnancy. These receptors were collected from a female donor with multiple sclerosis, enrolled in a pregnancy study. CDR3s include the opening cysteine and the closing phenylalanine or tryptophan. Fields, in order: D gene, J gene, V gene, CDR3 protein. D genes are given only for firm matches.

NA TRBJ2-5 TRBV2 CASSPSSETQYF
TRBD1 TRBJ2-7 TRBV7-9 CASSLETGAYEQYF
NA TRBJ1-3 TRBV5-4 CASSLDSGNTIYF
TRBD1 TRBJ2-3 TRBV4-3 CASSRETGGPRNTQYF
TRBD1 TRBJ1-1 TRBV19 CATTGGAEAFF
TRBD2 TRBJ2-1 TRBV7-2 CASSSTGRERHDEQFF
NA TRBJ1-2 TRBV27 CASSSALGGSDGYTF
TRBD2 TRBJ2-7 TRBV4-3 CASSQGTSGPYEQYF
NA TRBJ2-7 TRBV27 CASSRGYEQYF
TRBD2 TRBJ2-3 TRBV4-3 CASSQEEGPGLAGGPTDTQYF
NA TRBJ2-7 TRBV5-1 CASSPSATPIEQYF
NA TRBJ2-7 TRBV19 CASSIGQGHSPYEQYF
TRBD2 TRBJ2-1 TRBV2 CASSDVGTSKNEQFF
TRBD2 TRBJ2-7 TRBV11-3 CASSLMLAGGPAEQYF
NA TRBJ1-4 TRBV7-2 CASSPSSQGGIEKLFF
NA TRBJ2-6 TRBV29-1 CSVPRKKGAGANVLTF
TRBD1 TRBJ1-1 TRBV18 CASSPPGQSMNTEAFF
NA TRBJ2-5 TRBV7-7 CASSPKAEDQETQYF
TRBD2 TRBJ2-5 TRBV4-2 CASSRAAGAPQYF
NA TRBJ2-7 TRBV18 CASSPVLAQNEQYF
NA TRBJ2-7 TRBV12-1 CASRGPGQQLYEQYF
TRBD1 TRBJ2-5 TRBV12-5 CASGFLTGGTETQYF
TRBD2 TRBJ2-7 TRBV4-1 CASSQGTSGYYEQYF
NA TRBJ1-3 TRBV10-3 CAIRAGLSGNTIYF
TRBD1 TRBJ1-1 TRBV4-2 CASSRQGLGNTEAFF
TRBD1 TRBJ1-1 TRBV18 CASSKGQGMEAFF
TRBD1 TRBJ1-1 TRBV7-9 CASSLATGGKTEAFF
TRBD2 TRBJ2-1 TRBV7-3 CASSLPSGPDPSSYNEQFF
NA TRBJ2-3 TRBV28 CASSSSATDTQYF
TRBD1 TRBJ2-7 TRBV13 CASSEGTGSSYEQYF
TRBD2 TRBJ2-2 TRBV15 CATSRELAGRGTGELFF
NA TRBJ2-1 TRBV7-6 CASSLRTTNEQFF
NA TRBJ2-7 TRBV14 CASSLYGYEQYF
NA TRBJ2-3 TRBV18 CASSPRLSSTDTQYF
NA TRBJ2-5 TRBV10-3 CAISYARGMETQYF
TRBD1 TRBJ2-1 TRBV6-1 CASSEATIGQGGVYNEQFF
NA TRBJ2-1 TRBV20-1 CSAVKRGEQFF
TRBD2 TRBJ2-3 TRBV29-1 CSVERRGLRLAADTQYF
TRBD2 TRBJ2-7 TRBV7-2 CASSLNIAGGGRYEQYF
TRBD1 TRBJ2-1 TRBV27 CASSKGQGPYNEQFF
TRBD2 TRBJ2-1 TRBV13 CASSSGTSGAMKNNEQFF
NA TRBJ1-2 TRBV7-2 CASSFPQGGGYTF
NA TRBJ1-1 TRBV28 CASSLFTSNTEAFF
NA TRBJ1-2 TRBV7-2 CASRSWSPGYTF
TRBD1 TRBJ1-2 TRBV5-4 CASSRDRANYGYTF
TRBD1 TRBJ2-6 TRBV5-4 CASSDRGQGDNVLTF